This TCR beta chain comes out of a study of T cell repertoires in cytomegalovirus infection. Overall study: Public signatures in TCR beta pointed to CMV infection and matching HLA type.

TCRdb independently ran MiXCR on the reads; one entry per CDR3 protein. The data show 290,000 or so distinct CDR3 sequences, about 9.1% seen once. This clonotype was seen only a few times. The antigen is not known. The CDR3 length is 12 residues. Germline V lookup: CDR1 DFQATT, CDR2 SNEGSKA (reference sequence). Trimming took off 1 base at V and 6 bases at J, with 9 bases between the two ends. General observations from the study: CMV carriers having the relevant HLA were flagged by cumulative public TCR beta family frequency.

The source is a human donor in good health (CMV status not recorded). Some clones in this sample may be carry-over from other donors' samples. This chain uses TRBV20-1 with TRBJ1-1; no clear D. Sequenced sample: PBMCs. This CDR3 is CSARGTFSEAFF. The DNA for the CDR3 is TGCAGTGCTAGAGGGACGTTTTCTGAAGCTTTCTTT.